Below are 15 T cell receptor beta chains sequenced from a single sample in a study of blood T cell repertoires in COVID-19. This table comes from immunoSEQ multiplex PCR, and its TCRdb copy is limited to in-frame clones, with some not included. The data contain roughly 300,000 clones, 87% of them singletons. Material for sequencing was PBMCs or T cells enriched from blood (not recorded which). The source of these receptors is a woman aged 25-40 years who had recovered from COVID-19.

This chain links TRBV7-2 with TRBJ2-1; D is unresolved. V lost 2 bases and J 7 bases, leaving 9 bases between the germline ends. Per the germline V gene, CDR1 is SGHTA and CDR2 is FQGNSA. The CDR3 runs 13 residues. In DNA, the CDR3 is TGTGCCAGCAGCTTATCCTGGCTTAATGAGCAGTTCTTC. It translates to CASSLSWLNEQFF.

The chain has TRBV3-1 (or the pseudogene TRBV3-2) and TRBJ2-4; possibly TRBD2 for D (5 bases). The CDR3 runs 17 residues. V dropped 1 base and J dropped 2 bases, with 15 bases sitting between them. The germline V gene encodes CDR1 LGHDT and CDR2 YNNKEL (reference sequence). The CDR3 sequence is CASSQVSGLGTKNIQYF. As DNA, the CDR3 is TGTGCCAGCAGCCAAGTTTCTGGCCTCGGGACCAAAAACATTCAGTACTTC.

CDR3 sequence (DNA): TGCGCCAGCAGCTTGGCCGATAAACAGGGAATTAATTCACCCCTCCACTTT. Its translation is CASSLADKQGINSPLHF. This sequence joins TRBV5-1 and TRBJ1-6, with a possible D match to TRBD1 (6 bases). The CDR3 is 17 amino acids. The ends were cut back, 0 bases at V and 6 bases at J, with 16 bases in the middle. The germline gives CDR1 SGHRS, CDR2 YFSETQ.

The chain joins TRBV3-1 (or the pseudogene TRBV3-2) to TRBJ2-1, with D perhaps TRBD2 (5 bases). Trimming left V 3 bases short and J 10 bases short, with 16 bases between. This CDR3 spans 14 amino acids. Germline assignment: CDR1 LGHDT and CDR2 YNNKEL (reference sequence). The CDR3 protein is CASSHPGSSREQFF. Here the CDR3 DNA reads TGTGCCAGCAGCCATCCGGGATCCTCAAGGGAGCAGTTCTTC.

This clone occurred once. The V gene is TRBV7-9, the J gene TRBJ1-1; D is unclear. The CDR3 is made up of 15 amino acids. V gave up 1 base and J gave up 2 bases, with 11 bases separating them. Germline V gene sequence: CDR1 SEHNR, CDR2 FQNEAQ (reference sequence). In DNA, the CDR3 is TGTGCCAGCAGCTTAGGAGGGCAGTTAAACACTGAAGCTTTCTTT. This codes for CASSLGGQLNTEAFF.

The V gene is TRBV9, the J gene TRBJ1-3, with D unresolved. V dropped 4 bases and J dropped 0 bases, with 11 bases sitting between them. The CDR3 spans 15 residues. In germline, CDR1 is SGDLS, CDR2 YYNGEE. The CDR3 region is CASSRGGRSGNTIYF. As DNA, the CDR3 is TGTGCCAGCAGCCGAGGTGGCCGCTCTGGAAACACCATATATTTT.

V and J are TRBV10-1 and TRBJ2-7, with D possibly matching TRBD1 (6 bases). With 5 bases removed from V and 7 bases from J, the gap between germline ends came to 15 bases. CDR1 and CDR2 (germline): WNHNN, SYGVQD (reference sequence). The CDR3 loop spans 13 amino acids. The CDR3 sequence is CASSMDRRQEQYF. CDR3 DNA: TGCGCCAGCAGTATGGACAGAAGGCAAGAGCAGTACTTC.

The chain uses TRBV28 and TRBJ1-5; 7 bases are shared with TRBD1. The germline gives CDR1 MDHEN, CDR2 SYDVKM. V was clipped by 7 bases and J by 5 bases; unmatched bases: 8. This CDR3 comprises 14 residues. The CDR3 DNA reads TGTGCCAGCACCCAAGGGGACAGCTATCAGCCCCAGCATTTT. Protein: CASTQGDSYQPQHF.

The chain is built from TRBV12-3 or TRBV12-4 and TRBJ1-1; D uncertain. This CDR3 is 13 amino acids long. V gave up 6 bases and J gave up 4 bases, with 12 bases separating them. The CDR3 loop is CASSRRVGTEAFF. The CDR3 nucleotides are TGTGCCAGCAGCCGGAGGGTTGGCACTGAAGCTTTCTTT.

The count of this clone is one. The chain employs TRBV29-1 and TRBJ2-7; D is possibly TRBD1 (6 bases). The CDR3 has 15 amino acids. CDR1 and CDR2 from the germline V gene are SQVTM and ANQGSEA. V dropped 1 base and J dropped 3 bases, with 16 bases sitting between them. The CDR3 is CSVEAHRAGLYEQYF. DNA of the CDR3: TGCAGCGTTGAAGCCCACAGGGCCGGCCTCTACGAGCAGTACTTC.

In DNA, the CDR3 is TGTGCCAGCAGCCGCCTAACGGGGGCAACTAATGAAAAACTGTTTTTT. Its protein product is CASSRLTGATNEKLFF. This chain joins TRBV28 and TRBJ1-4; D may be TRBD1 (5 bases). The V end lost 6 bases, the J end lost 0 bases, and 14 bases lay between the germline ends. The CDR3 has 16 amino acids. The germline V gene has CDR1 MDHEN and CDR2 SYDVKM.

V is TRBV27 and J is TRBJ2-7, with D maybe TRBD1 (6 bases). This CDR3 comprises 13 residues. V lost 3 bases and J 4 bases, leaving 10 bases between the germline ends. Germline-derived CDR1 and CDR2 are MNHEY and SMNVEV (reference sequence). The CDR3 reads CASSLRRGYEQYF. For the CDR3, the DNA is TGTGCCAGCAGTTTGCGCAGGGGATACGAGCAGTACTTC.

This clone was observed once. The chain recombines TRBV5-1 with TRBJ1-6, with unresolved D. V lost 3 bases and J lost 0, with 10 bases in between. This CDR3 spans 16 amino acids. Germline CDR1 reads SGHRS; CDR2 reads YFSETQ. The CDR3 here is CASSYSAGSYNSPLHF. The DNA of the CDR3 is TGCGCCAGCAGCTATAGTGCGGGCTCCTATAATTCACCCCTCCACTTT.

V is TRBV15 and J is TRBJ1-5, with TRBD1 identical over 11 bases. This CDR3 region has 16 residues. V was pared by 1 base and J by 2 bases, with 1 base of the junction left unmatched. Germline lookup yields CDR1 LNHNV and CDR2 YYDKDF (reference sequence). CDR3 DNA sequence: TGTGCCACCAGCAGAGGGGACAGGGGGGGCAATCAGCCCCAGCATTTT. This translates into CATSRGDRGGNQPQHF.

In DNA, the CDR3 is TGTGCCAGCTCAGCCGGGACAGGGGGTCTGATGAACACTGAAGCTTTCTTT. The encoded protein is CASSAGTGGLMNTEAFF. V and J are TRBV18 and TRBJ1-1, with TRBD1 matching over 11 bases. This CDR3 has 17 amino acids. Per germline, CDR1 KGHSH and CDR2 LQKENI. Trimming took 5 bases from V and 0 from J; bases not matched to a gene: 8.